This TCR beta chain was obtained from a study of T cells of healthy individuals. TCRdb passed the 5' RACE reads through MiXCR, listing each CDR3 protein once. The table has 100,000 or so distinct CDR3 sequences, approximately 16% seen once. The CDR3 totals 13 residues. V lost 4 bases to trimming and J lost 2 bases, with 7 bases between them. Germline loops: CDR1 LNHDA, CDR2 SQIVND (reference sequence). The TCR originated in a human donor in good health. The V and J genes are TRBV19 and TRBJ2-3; the D is unclear. Written as DNA, the CDR3 is TGTGCCAGTAGTAAGGTCAACACAGATACGCAGTATTTT. Residues: CASSKVNTDTQYF.